A single T cell receptor beta chain is shown here with its context. Original methodology: Nucleated cell counts were estimated from reference gene primer amplification. This table comes from immunoSEQ multiplex PCR, and its TCRdb copy is limited to in-frame clones, with some not included. Clonal size and the V and J genes are those of that table, whereas D and trimming came from the DNA. The table has under 70,000 clones, 80% to 90% seen once. V shed 5 bases, J shed 3 bases, and the junction held 7 bases outside the gene matches. The germline gives CDR1 MNHEY, CDR2 SVGAGI. CDR3 length equals 15 residues. This sample is drawn from a study of blood T cell repertoires in COVID-19.

The chain couples TRBV6-5 to TRBJ2-1; 7 bases map to TRBD2. The sequenced sample was peripheral blood. The sequence derives from a woman aged 18 to 35 with acute or convalescent COVID-19. The CDR3 reads CASSKLAPNYNEQFF. CDR3 DNA: TGTGCCAGCAGTAAACTAGCGCCGAACTACAATGAGCAGTTCTTC.